This TCR beta chain came from a study of blood T cell repertoires in COVID-19. Study information: PBMCs, B-cell-depleted T cells, or T cells were the source of the cDNA or gDNA that made up the material.

The CDR3 totals 15 residues. The V gene's germline CDR1 is GTSNPN and CDR2 SVGIG (reference sequence). V gave up 7 bases and J gave up 4 bases; unmatched junction bases: 15. Study processing details: Estimated nucleated cell counts came from reference gene primer amplification. Produced via immunoSEQ multiplex PCR; TCRdb's table is partial and in-frame only. That table is the source of V, J and clone size, and D and trimming were worked out from the DNA. Among 250,000 to 350,000 clones listed, approximately 84% were seen once. Participant age was roughly 18 to 90 years, and participants resided in about two dozen US areas. Clinical histories supplied by participants themselves formed the basis of cohort assignment.

The chain employs TRBV30 and TRBJ1-1, with TRBD1 matching 7 bases. Sequencing used PBMCs or T cells enriched from blood (not recorded which). The sequence came from a woman younger than 30 who had recovered from COVID-19. The CDR3 DNA sequence: TGTGCCTCCACCAGGAACAGGGGTTCAGGCACTGAAGCTTTCTTT. Its protein product is CASTRNRGSGTEAFF.